Listed below are T cell receptor beta chains from one sample, sequenced in a study of shared clonotypes between healthy human individuals. Sequencing was performed with immunoSEQ multiplex PCR; in TCRdb, only in-frame clones are kept and a portion is missing. The data show about 2.1 million clones, around 93% seen once. The sample taken for sequencing was naive CD8+ T cells from PBMCs. The receptors come from a man between 18 and 35 years old in good health. Some clones in this sample may be carry-over from other donors' samples. CDR3s include the opening cysteine and the closing phenylalanine or tryptophan. A D gene is named only where the DNA matches it firmly. Size is omitted from some rows. Given values are once, few, many or a class for expanded clones.

TRBJ1-5 TRBV7-8 15 NA NA TGTGCCAGCAGCCCCTGGGGATCAGGCAATCAGCCCCAGCATTTT CASSPWGSGNQPQHF
TRBJ2-1 TRBV4-2 19 TRBD2 NA TGTGCCAGCAGCCAAGGGGAGGGGTCTAGCGGGAGATACAGGGATGAGCAGTTCTTC CASSQGEGSSGRYRDEQFF
TRBJ2-1 TRBV19 15 NA NA TGTGCCAGTAGTATAAGCAGGTCCTCCTACAATGAGCAGTTCTTC CASSISRSSYNEQFF
TRBJ2-1 TRBV7-9 13 NA NA TGTGCCAGCAGCTTAGGCCAACACAATGAGCAGTTCTTC CASSLGQHNEQFF
TRBJ1-1 TRBV27 15 NA NA TGTGCCAGCAGTTTAATGGTAGGGACGAACACTGAAGCTTTCTTT CASSLMVGTNTEAFF
TRBJ2-1 TRBV5-1 16 TRBD1 NA TGCGCCAGCAGCTTGGTAGGGACAGGGGATGATAATGAGCAGTTCTTC CASSLVGTGDDNEQFF
TRBJ2-3 TRBV28 14 NA NA TGTGCCAGCAGTTTCATCAGTAGCACAGATACGCAGTATTTT CASSFISSTDTQYF
TRBJ2-7 TRBV27 14 TRBD2 NA TGTGCCAGCAGTTTAGCGGGAGAGCCCTACGAGCAGTACTTC CASSLAGEPYEQYF
TRBJ2-1 TRBV28 15 NA NA TGTGCCAGCAGTTTAAGCCGCGGGACACGCGATGAGCAGTTCTTC CASSLSRGTRDEQFF
TRBJ2-1 TRBV11-2 17 TRBD2 NA TGTGCCAGCAGCCCGGGACTAGCGGGACGGTCCTACAATGAGCAGTTCTTC CASSPGLAGRSYNEQFF
TRBJ2-7 TRBV29-1 12 NA NA TGCAGCGTTGTCTCGTCTAGCGCCGAGCAGTACTTC CSVVSSSAEQYF
TRBJ2-5 TRBV11-2 13 NA NA TGTGCCAGCAGCTTAGACCTCCAAGAGACCCAGTACTTC CASSLDLQETQYF
TRBJ2-7 TRBV13 14 TRBD1 NA TGTGCCAGCAGCCGCCGGGACAGGGACTACGAGCAGTACTTC CASSRRDRDYEQYF
TRBJ2-1 TRBV9 15 NA NA TGTGCCAGCAGCGAGGACAGTAGCTCCTACAATGAGCAGTTCTTC CASSEDSSSYNEQFF
TRBJ2-2 TRBV9 14 NA NA TGTGCCAGCAGCGTAGGACAGAACACCGGGGAGCTGTTTTTT CASSVGQNTGELFF
TRBJ1-4 TRBV19 14 NA NA TGTGCCAGTAACTCCGGGTGGGCAAATGAAAAACTGTTTTTT CASNSGWANEKLFF
TRBJ2-1 TRBV28 19 NA NA TGTGCCAGCAGTCTCCTACTAAACTTCCACTCGCGGGGTTACAATGAGCAGTTCTTC CASSLLLNFHSRGYNEQFF
TRBJ2-1 TRBV7-6 13 NA NA TGTGCCAGCAGCTTAGTAGGCAGCAATGAGCAGTTCTTC CASSLVGSNEQFF
TRBJ2-3 TRBV29-1 14 NA NA TGCAGCGTTGAAGAAGGGGGGCCCTTGGATACGCAGTATTTT CSVEEGGPLDTQYF
TRBJ2-7 TRBV27 13 NA NA TGTGCCAGCAGTGTACTGACTAGTTCCGAGCAGTACTTC CASSVLTSSEQYF
TRBJ1-3 TRBV6-1 18 NA NA TGTGCCAGCAGTGAAGCGTATTATCGGACTTCGGGGGGAAACACCATATATTTT CASSEAYYRTSGGNTIYF
TRBJ2-5 TRBV10-3 13 NA NA TGTGCCATCAGGGACACCCTAAAAGAGACCCAGTACTTC CAIRDTLKETQYF
TRBJ2-7 TRBV4-3 15 NA NA TGCGCCAGCAGCCAATCGGAGGTTCCGGGATACGAGCAGTACTTC CASSQSEVPGYEQYF
TRBJ2-3 TRBV18 17 NA once TGTGCCAGCTCACCTGACCCGGACCCGAAGCGCACAGATACGCAGTATTTT CASSPDPDPKRTDTQYF
TRBJ2-5 TRBV5-1 16 NA NA TGCGCCAGCAGCGTCCGGGACACTCAGTACCAAGAGACCCAGTACTTC CASSVRDTQYQETQYF
TRBJ2-7 TRBV11-2 13 NA NA TGTGCCAGCCGGCAACCGGAATTATACGAGCAGTACTTC CASRQPELYEQYF
TRBJ2-1 TRBV5-1 15 TRBD1 NA TGCGCCAGCAGCCGGGGACAGGGGGTGGTGAACGAGCAGTTCTTC CASSRGQGVVNEQFF
TRBJ2-7 TRBV28 14 NA NA TGTGCCAGCAGCCCACCGGACCCGGCCCACGAGCAGTACTTC CASSPPDPAHEQYF
TRBJ2-1 TRBV4-1 14 TRBD1 NA TGCGCCAGCAGCCAAGATGGCAGGGGGAATGAGCAGTTCTTC CASSQDGRGNEQFF
TRBJ1-2 TRBV9 16 TRBD1 NA TGTGCCAGCAGCGTGGGTGACGAGGGACAGACCTATGGCTACACCTTC CASSVGDEGQTYGYTF
TRBJ2-5 TRBV2 13 NA NA TGTGCCAGCAGTTCAGGGATCCAAGAGACCCAGTACTTC CASSSGIQETQYF
TRBJ2-1 TRBV27 14 NA NA TGTGCCAGCAGTTCAAGTAGCGTGTACAATGAGCAGTTCTTC CASSSSSVYNEQFF
TRBJ2-5 TRBV11-2 17 TRBD2 NA TGTGCCAGCAGCTTAGAACCGGGACTAGCGGGAATGGTGACCCAGTACTTC CASSLEPGLAGMVTQYF
TRBJ1-2 TRBV30 15 TRBD1 once TGTGCCTGGAGGGGGAACAGGGGGGACAACTATGGCTACACCTTC CAWRGNRGDNYGYTF
TRBJ2-1 TRBV7-2 13 NA once TGTGCCAGCAACAATCCGGGACCCAATGAGCAGTTCTTC CASNNPGPNEQFF
TRBJ2-1 TRBV28 13 TRBD2 NA TGTGCCGCCCGTGGCGGGAGGGACAATGAGCAGTTCTTC CAARGGRDNEQFF
TRBJ2-7 TRBV27 15 TRBD1 NA TGTGCCAGCAGTTACGGGGACAGGGGGCGGCGGGAGCAGTACTTC CASSYGDRGRREQYF
TRBJ1-1 TRBV27 16 TRBD1 NA TGTGCCAGCAGTTTAAGACAGGGGGCGACGAACACTGAAGCTTTCTTT CASSLRQGATNTEAFF
TRBJ1-1 TRBV28 14 NA NA TGTGCCAGCAGTTTCCCTCATATGAACACTGAAGCTTTCTTT CASSFPHMNTEAFF
TRBJ1-2 TRBV15 18 NA NA TGTGCCACCAGCAGAGATTGGGTTGTCCCGTCCTCTAACTATGGCTACACCTTC CATSRDWVVPSSNYGYTF
TRBJ2-5 TRBV27 15 NA once TGTGCCAGCAGTCCATACGAGGGGATGGGAGAGACCCAGTACTTC CASSPYEGMGETQYF
TRBJ1-2 TRBV28 13 TRBD1 NA TGTGCCAGCAGTTTCAGGGGGCCGAATGGCTACACCTTC CASSFRGPNGYTF
TRBJ2-7 TRBV4-1 15 NA NA TGCGCCAGCAGCCAAGATTCGGGCGGATCCTACGAGCAGTACTTC CASSQDSGGSYEQYF
TRBJ2-2 TRBV10-3 17 NA NA TGTGCCATCAGTGAACCAATTACGGGGCCCAACACCGGGGAGCTGTTTTTT CAISEPITGPNTGELFF
TRBJ1-4 TRBV30 11 NA NA TGTGCCTGGAGTCGGGGGGAAAAACTGTTTTTT CAWSRGEKLFF
TRBJ1-3 TRBV25-1 17 NA NA TGTGCCATGTACCCTAGACGAGGACCCTGCTCTGGAAACACCATATATTTT CAMYPRRGPCSGNTIYF
TRBJ2-3 TRBV20-1 11 NA NA TGCAGTGCTAGGGACATAGATACGCAGTATTTT CSARDIDTQYF
TRBJ2-1 TRBV9 13 NA NA TGTGCCAGCAGCGAACGTGGACGGAATGAGCAGTTCTTC CASSERGRNEQFF
TRBJ2-1 TRBV19 15 TRBD2 NA TGTGCCAGTAGTATTGGGACTAGCTCCTACAATGAGCAGTTCTTC CASSIGTSSYNEQFF
TRBJ2-7 TRBV6-1 15 NA NA TGTGCCAGCAGTGAGGTTAGCGCCCCGCCCTACGAGCAGTACTTC CASSEVSAPPYEQYF
TRBJ2-1 TRBV6-4 16 NA NA TGTGCCAGCAGTGAGTCCCACTTGCCCCCGATCAATGAGCAGTTCTTC CASSESHLPPINEQFF
TRBJ1-2 TRBV30 14 TRBD1 NA TGTGCCTGGAGTGTACGATATCTGGACAGGGGCTACACCTTC CAWSVRYLDRGYTF